A single sample gave rise to the 17 T cell receptor beta chains below, sequenced in a study of OX40 agonist ivuxolimab in advanced cancers. Measured with immunoSEQ multiplex PCR; TCRdb has only the in-frame clones, and not every one. The sample carries about 68,000 clones, 70% to 90% recorded once. Material: CD4+ or CD8+ T cells sorted from blood, obtained in a trial of the OX40 agonist ivuxolimab. These receptors were obtained from an adult with an advanced solid tumor such as melanoma, head and neck, liver or kidney cancer.

J is TRBJ1-3 and V is TRBV7-9; 11 bases are a match to TRBD1. The CDR3 runs to 17 residues. Germline-derived CDR1 and CDR2 are SEHNR and FQNEAQ (reference sequence). V lost 5 bases, J lost 0 bases, and 6 bases stayed unmatched. CDR3: CASSLGQGASSGNTIYF. The CDR3 DNA reads as TGTGCCAGCAGCCTAGGACAGGGGGCGAGCTCTGGAAACACCATATATTTT. The variable domain in full, with the rest retrieved from reference TRBV7-9 and TRBJ1-3, is DTGVSQNPRHKITKRGQNVTFRCDPISEHNRLYWYRQTLGQGPEFLTYFQNEAQLEKSRLLSDRFSAERPKGSFSTLEIQRTEQGDSAMYLCASSLGQGASSGNTIYFGEGSWLTVV.

The chain employs TRBV5-4 and TRBJ2-7, with 7 bases lining up with TRBD1. Germline CDR1 and CDR2: SGHNT and YYREEE (reference sequence). J was trimmed by 6 bases and V by 4 bases; bases with no gene match: 7. The CDR3 runs to 13 residues. CDR3 sequence reads: CASSPTGVGEQYF. CDR3 DNA sequence: TGTGCCAGCAGCCCTACAGGGGTAGGCGAGCAGTACTTC.

The chain links TRBV4-3 to TRBJ2-4, with unresolved D. This CDR3 contains 14 residues. CDR1 is LGHNA and CDR2 is YSLEER in the germline V gene. The V gene lost 7 bases and the J gene lost 0 bases, with 10 bases spanning the gap. CDR3 nucleotide sequence: TGCGCCAGCACCCCCACGGTAGCCAAAAACATTCAGTACTTC. Its translation: CASTPTVAKNIQYF.

This clone was picked up one time. This CDR3 reads CASSLSSYEQYF. As DNA, the CDR3 is TGTGCCAGCAGCTTAAGCTCCTACGAGCAGTACTTC. This sequence joins TRBV5-6 and TRBJ2-7; D gene ambiguous. The V gene's germline CDR1 is SGHDT and CDR2 YYEEEE. The CDR3 consists of 12 residues. Trimming took 2 bases from V and 0 from J, leaving 3 bases between them.

J is TRBJ2-3 and V is TRBV11-2, with 7 positions matching TRBD1. V was clipped by 5 bases and J by 5 bases; unmatched bases: 4. The germline V gene has CDR1 SGHAT and CDR2 FQNNGV. The CDR3 runs to 13 residues. The CDR3 is CASSTSGGDTQYF. CDR3 bases: TGTGCCAGCAGCACCTCAGGGGGAGATACGCAGTATTTT.

This chain links TRBV6-5 with TRBJ1-6, with TRBD1 identical over 7 bases. CDR3 size: 15 residues. Germline V lookup: CDR1 MNHEY, CDR2 SVGAGI. V shed 2 bases and J 9 bases; nucleotides not matched to a gene: 7. This chain's CDR3 is CASSYRTGRSSPLHF. Here the CDR3 DNA reads TGTGCCAGCAGTTACCGGACAGGACGGAGTTCACCCCTCCACTTT.

Only one count was recorded for this clone. The J gene is TRBJ2-6, the V gene TRBV4-3, with D uncertain. The CDR3 runs to 17 residues. Deletions cut 3 bases from V and 0 bases from J, with 12 bases between. In germline, CDR1 is LGHNA, CDR2 YSLEER. CDR3 loop: CASSQARSGSGANVLTF. The CDR3 DNA follows: TGCGCCAGCAGCCAGGCTAGATCAGGCTCTGGGGCCAACGTCCTGACTTTC.

This clone appeared a few times. V and J are TRBV7-9 and TRBJ1-6; D is ambiguous. CDR1 and CDR2 (germline): SEHNR, FQNEAQ (reference sequence). Trimming removed 4 bases at V and 9 bases at J, with 16 bases between. The CDR3 loop spans 15 amino acids. The DNA for the CDR3 is TGTGCCAGCAGCTCACGTTCTGCGATGGGTTCACCCCTCCACTTT. It specifies CASSSRSAMGSPLHF.

The V call is TRBV5-1, the J call TRBJ1-1; D remains ambiguous. CDR3 size: 14 residues. The V gene lost 4 bases and the J gene lost 0 bases, with 10 bases spanning the gap. Germline CDR1 and CDR2: SGHRS and YFSETQ. CDR3 protein: CASSQDGLNTEAFF. CDR3 nucleotides: TGCGCCAGCAGCCAGGACGGATTGAACACTGAAGCTTTCTTT. Full variable domain (missing parts from reference TRBV5-1 and TRBJ1-1): KAGVTQTPRYLIKTRGQQVTLSCSPISGHRSVSWYQQTPGQGLQFLFEYFSETQRNKGNFPGRFSGRQFSNSRSEMNVSTLELGDSALYLCASSQDGLNTEAFFGQGTRLTVV.

In its sample, this clone was seen once. The V gene is TRBV11-2, the J gene TRBJ2-2; tentatively, D is TRBD1 or TRBD2 (5 bases each). This CDR3 has 16 residues. The germline gives CDR1 SGHAT, CDR2 FQNNGV. V was cut by 3 bases and J by 4 bases, with 15 bases left in between. CDR3 nucleotides: TGTGCCAGCAGCTTTAATGGGGCGAGGGGCACCGGGGAGCTGTTTTTT. Residues: CASSFNGARGTGELFF.

The V gene is TRBV9, the J gene TRBJ1-6, with a tentative D call TRBD1 (5 bases). The ends were cut back, 0 bases at V and 5 bases at J, with 15 bases in the middle. The CDR3 totals 17 residues. Germline assignment: CDR1 SGDLS and CDR2 YYNGEE. The CDR3 spells CASSVDGRAGDNSPLHF. The CDR3 DNA is TGTGCCAGCAGCGTAGACGGCAGGGCCGGAGATAATTCACCCCTCCACTTT.

This rearrangement joins TRBV7-9 to TRBJ2-1; 7 nucleotides line up with TRBD1. The V gene end was trimmed by 4 bases and the J gene end by 8 bases; junction bases not matched to a gene: 14. The length of the CDR3 is 16 residues. CDR1 and CDR2 (germline): SEHNR, FQNEAQ (reference sequence). CDR3 in DNA: TGTGCCAGCAGCTCCGGACAGGTCCTATTCCGCGATGAGCAGTTCTTC. This sequence encodes CASSSGQVLFRDEQFF.

CDR3 protein: CASIGVGSGRYEQYF. In nucleotides, the CDR3 is TGTGCCAGTATCGGAGTTGGGAGCGGGAGATACGAGCAGTACTTC. This chain uses TRBV19 with TRBJ2-7, with TRBD2 matching 8 bases. The CDR3 extends over 15 amino acids. With 7 bases clipped from V and 4 bases from J, the junction kept 12 bases outside the gene matches. In germline, CDR1 is LNHDA, CDR2 SQIVND (reference sequence).

This sequence joins TRBV6-5 and TRBJ2-7; D perhaps matches TRBD1 (6 bases). CDR1 MNHEY and CDR2 SVGAGI come from the germline V gene. This CDR3 spans 13 amino acids. The V gene lost 0 bases and the J gene lost 5 bases, with 8 bases spanning the gap. CDR3 sequence reads: CASSYSEGDEQYF. CDR3 nucleotide sequence: TGTGCCAGCAGTTACTCAGAGGGGGACGAGCAGTACTTC.

The chain couples TRBV19 to TRBJ1-1; D is perhaps TRBD1 (5 bases). This CDR3 comprises 14 residues. Germline V CDR1 and CDR2: LNHDA, SQIVND (reference sequence). V lost 5 bases to trimming and J lost 11 bases, with 21 bases between them. CDR3 sequence: CASSPPRNGGRAFF. The DNA for the CDR3 is TGTGCCAGTAGTCCCCCCCGAAACGGGGGTAGGGCTTTCTTT.

The CDR3 bases are TGTGCCAGCAGCTTAACAGGGGTTAATCAGCCCCAGCATTTT. Translation: CASSLTGVNQPQHF. The genes are TRBV7-2 and TRBJ1-5, with 7 bases identical to TRBD1. The CDR3 runs 14 residues. Germline trimming cut 2 bases from V and 4 bases from J; bases unmatched to any gene: 2. Germline CDR1 is SGHTA and CDR2 is FQGNSA.

The CDR3 bases are TGTGCCAGCAGCTTATTAGGCGGAATGGTCTCTGGAAACACCATATATTTT. Its protein product is CASSLLGGMVSGNTIYF. The chain employs TRBV7-8 and TRBJ1-3; D unresolved. The CDR3 extends over 17 amino acids. V gave up 2 bases and J gave up 0 bases, with 14 bases separating them. CDR1 and CDR2 (germline): SGHVS, FQNEAQ.